The present TCR beta chain was sequenced within a study of blood T cell repertoires in COVID-19. About the study: Donors in the United States, Italy and Spain gave samples during acute or convalescent COVID-19. T cells, B-cell-depleted T cells, or PBMCs provided the cDNA or gDNA that served as material.

Source study methods: Quantification of nucleated cells was approximated via reference gene primer amplification. Sequencing used immunoSEQ multiplex PCR; TCRdb keeps in-frame clones, though not all of them. The V and J calls and clone size are taken from that table; D and trimming were inferred from the DNA. The repertoire includes 250,000 to 300,000 clones, 80% to 90% of them detected once, and around 16% sits in the top ten. Trimming removed 2 bases at V and 4 bases at J, with 16 bases between. The CDR3 sequence is 15 residues long. Germline V gene lookup returns CDR1 GTSNPN and CDR2 SVGIG (reference sequence).

The sequence was collected from a man aged 18 to 30 who had recovered from COVID-19. The J gene is TRBJ2-3, the V gene TRBV30; tentative D call: TRBD2 (7 bases). Source material: PBMCs or T cells enriched from blood (not recorded which). The CDR3 DNA reads as TGTGCCTGGAGTTGGGCGGGGGCTCTTTCAGATACGCAGTATTTT. Encoded protein: CAWSWAGALSDTQYF.